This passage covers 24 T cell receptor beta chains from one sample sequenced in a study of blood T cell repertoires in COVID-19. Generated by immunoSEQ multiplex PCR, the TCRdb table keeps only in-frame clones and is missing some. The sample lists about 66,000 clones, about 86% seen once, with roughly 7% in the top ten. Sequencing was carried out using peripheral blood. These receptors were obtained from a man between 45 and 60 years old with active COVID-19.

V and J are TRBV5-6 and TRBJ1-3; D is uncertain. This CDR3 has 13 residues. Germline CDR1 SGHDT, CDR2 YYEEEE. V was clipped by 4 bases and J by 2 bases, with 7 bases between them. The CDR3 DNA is TGTGCCAGCAGCCCCGGGGCTGGAAACACCATATATTTT. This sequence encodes CASSPGAGNTIYF.

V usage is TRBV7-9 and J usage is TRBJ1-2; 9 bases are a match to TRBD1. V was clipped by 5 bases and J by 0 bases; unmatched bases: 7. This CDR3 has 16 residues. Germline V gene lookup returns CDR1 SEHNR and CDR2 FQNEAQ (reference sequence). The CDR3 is CASSVGTGIANYGYTF. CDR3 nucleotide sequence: TGTGCCAGCAGCGTTGGGACAGGGATAGCTAACTATGGCTACACCTTC.

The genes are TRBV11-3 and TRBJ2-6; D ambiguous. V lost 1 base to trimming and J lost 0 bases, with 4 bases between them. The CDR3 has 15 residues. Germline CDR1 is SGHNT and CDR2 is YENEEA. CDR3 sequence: CASSLVYSGANVLTF. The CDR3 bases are TGTGCCAGCAGCTTAGTGTACTCTGGGGCCAACGTCCTGACTTTC. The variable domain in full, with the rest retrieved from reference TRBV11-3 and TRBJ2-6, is EAGVVQSPRYKIIEKKQPVAFWCNPISGHNTLYWYLQNLGQGPELLIRYENEEAVDDSQLPKDRFSAERLKGVDSTLKIQPAELGDSAVYLCASSLVYSGANVLTFGAGSRLTVL.

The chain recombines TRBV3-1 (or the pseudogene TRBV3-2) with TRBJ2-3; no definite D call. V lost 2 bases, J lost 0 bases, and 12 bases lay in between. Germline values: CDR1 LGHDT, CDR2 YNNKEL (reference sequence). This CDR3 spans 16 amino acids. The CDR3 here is CASSQLDGDSTDTQYF. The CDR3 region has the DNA TGTGCCAGCAGCCAACTCGACGGAGATAGCACAGATACGCAGTATTTT.

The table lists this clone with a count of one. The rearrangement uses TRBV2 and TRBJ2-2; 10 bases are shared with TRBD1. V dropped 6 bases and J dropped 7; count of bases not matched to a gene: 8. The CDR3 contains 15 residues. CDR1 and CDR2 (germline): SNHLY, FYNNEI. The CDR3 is CASREDRGSYGELFF. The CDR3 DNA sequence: TGTGCCAGCAGGGAGGACAGGGGGAGTTACGGGGAGCTGTTTTTT.

The CDR3: CASSPDRGLTGELFF. In DNA form, the CDR3 reads TGTGCCAGCTCACCTGACAGGGGGCTCACCGGGGAGCTGTTTTTT. The chain couples TRBV18 to TRBJ2-2, with TRBD1 matching 10 bases. Germline V gives CDR1 KGHSH, CDR2 LQKENI. V was clipped by 3 bases and J by 4 bases; unmatched bases: 2. This CDR3 has 15 amino acids.

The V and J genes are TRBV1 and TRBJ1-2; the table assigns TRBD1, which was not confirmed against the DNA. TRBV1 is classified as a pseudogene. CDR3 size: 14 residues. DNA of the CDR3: TGCACCAGCAGCCAAGTATCCGAACAGGGTGGCTACACCTTC. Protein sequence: CTSSQVSEQGGYTF.

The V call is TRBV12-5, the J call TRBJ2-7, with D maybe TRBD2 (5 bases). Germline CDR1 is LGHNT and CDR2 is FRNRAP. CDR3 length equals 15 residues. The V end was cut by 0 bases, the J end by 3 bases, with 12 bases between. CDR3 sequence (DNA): TGTGCTAGTGGTTTGGTATCGGGGTCCATCTACGAGCAGTACTTC. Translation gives CASGLVSGSIYEQYF. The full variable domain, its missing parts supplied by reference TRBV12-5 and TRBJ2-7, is DARVTQTPRHKVTEMGQEVTMRCQPILGHNTVFWYRQTMMQGLELLAYFRNRAPLDDSGMPKDRFSAEMPDATLATLKIQPSEPRDSAVYFCASGLVSGSIYEQYFGPGTRLTVT.

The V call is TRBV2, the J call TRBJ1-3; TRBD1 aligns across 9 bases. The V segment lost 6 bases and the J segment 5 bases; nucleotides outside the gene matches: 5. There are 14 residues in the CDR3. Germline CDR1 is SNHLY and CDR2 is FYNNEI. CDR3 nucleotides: TGTGCCAGCAGAACGGGACAGGGTAGAAACACCATATATTTT. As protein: CASRTGQGRNTIYF.

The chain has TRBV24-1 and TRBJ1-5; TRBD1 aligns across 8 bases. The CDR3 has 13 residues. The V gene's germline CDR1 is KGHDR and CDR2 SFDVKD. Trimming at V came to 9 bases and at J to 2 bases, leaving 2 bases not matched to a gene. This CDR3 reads CATGQGGNQPQHF. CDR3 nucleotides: TGTGCCACCGGACAGGGCGGCAATCAGCCCCAGCATTTT.

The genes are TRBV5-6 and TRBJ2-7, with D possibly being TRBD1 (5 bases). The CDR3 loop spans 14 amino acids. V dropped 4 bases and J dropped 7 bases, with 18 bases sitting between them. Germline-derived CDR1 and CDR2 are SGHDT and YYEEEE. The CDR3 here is CASSAAGRHREQYF. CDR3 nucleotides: TGTGCCAGCAGCGCCGCAGGACGGCACAGGGAGCAGTACTTC.

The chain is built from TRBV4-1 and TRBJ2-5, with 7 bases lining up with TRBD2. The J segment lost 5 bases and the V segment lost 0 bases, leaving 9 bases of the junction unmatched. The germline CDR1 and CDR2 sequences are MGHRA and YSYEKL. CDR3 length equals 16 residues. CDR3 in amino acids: CASSQDRGLREETQYF. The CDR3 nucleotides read TGCGCCAGCAGCCAAGATCGGGGACTAAGGGAGGAGACCCAGTACTTC.

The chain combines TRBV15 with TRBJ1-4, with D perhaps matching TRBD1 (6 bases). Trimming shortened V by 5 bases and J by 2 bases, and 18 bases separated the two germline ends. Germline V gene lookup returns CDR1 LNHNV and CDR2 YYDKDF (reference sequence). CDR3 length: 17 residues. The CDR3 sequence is CATSGIYRVRTNEKLFF. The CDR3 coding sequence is TGTGCCACCAGCGGAATTTACAGGGTCCGCACTAATGAAAAACTGTTTTTT.

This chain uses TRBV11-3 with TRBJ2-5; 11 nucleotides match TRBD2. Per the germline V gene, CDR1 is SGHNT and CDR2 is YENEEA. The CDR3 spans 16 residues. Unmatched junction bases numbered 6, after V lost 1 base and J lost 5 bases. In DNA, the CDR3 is TGTGCCAGCAGCTTAGTAGCGGGAGGGCCCCTGGAGACCCAGTACTTC. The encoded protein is CASSLVAGGPLETQYF. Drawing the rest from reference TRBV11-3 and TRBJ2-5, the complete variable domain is EAGVVQSPRYKIIEKKQPVAFWCNPISGHNTLYWYLQNLGQGPELLIRYENEEAVDDSQLPKDRFSAERLKGVDSTLKIQPAELGDSAVYLCASSLVAGGPLETQYFGPGTRLLVL.

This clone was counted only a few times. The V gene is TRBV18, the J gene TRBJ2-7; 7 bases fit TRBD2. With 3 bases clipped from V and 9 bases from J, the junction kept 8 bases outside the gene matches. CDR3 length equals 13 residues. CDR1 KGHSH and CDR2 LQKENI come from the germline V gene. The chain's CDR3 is CASSPSGGLGQYV. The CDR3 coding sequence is TGTGCCAGCTCACCCAGCGGCGGACTAGGGCAGTACGTC.

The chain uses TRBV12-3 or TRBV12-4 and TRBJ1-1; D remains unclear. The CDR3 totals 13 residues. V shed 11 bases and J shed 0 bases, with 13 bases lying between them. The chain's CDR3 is CASNRNMNTEAFF. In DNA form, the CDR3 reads TGTGCCTCGAACAGAAACATGAACACTGAAGCTTTCTTT.

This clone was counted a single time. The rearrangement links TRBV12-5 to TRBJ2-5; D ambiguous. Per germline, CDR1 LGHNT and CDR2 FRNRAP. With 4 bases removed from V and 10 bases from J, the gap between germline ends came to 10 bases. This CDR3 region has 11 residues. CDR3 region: CASGSLTSQYF. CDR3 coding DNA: TGTGCTAGTGGTTCGTTGACAAGCCAGTACTTC.

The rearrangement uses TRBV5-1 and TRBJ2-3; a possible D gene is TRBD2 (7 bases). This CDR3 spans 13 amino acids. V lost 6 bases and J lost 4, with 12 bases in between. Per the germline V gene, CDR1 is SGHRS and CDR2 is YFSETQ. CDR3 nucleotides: TGCGCCAGCACCCGGGGGGCCGCAGATACGCAGTATTTT. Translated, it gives CASTRGAADTQYF.

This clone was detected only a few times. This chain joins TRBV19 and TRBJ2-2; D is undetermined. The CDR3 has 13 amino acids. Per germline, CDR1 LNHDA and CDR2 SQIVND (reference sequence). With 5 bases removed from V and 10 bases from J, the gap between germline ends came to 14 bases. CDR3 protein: CASSPYTGQELFF. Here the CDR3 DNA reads TGTGCCAGTAGTCCTTACACGGGTCAGGAGCTGTTTTTT.

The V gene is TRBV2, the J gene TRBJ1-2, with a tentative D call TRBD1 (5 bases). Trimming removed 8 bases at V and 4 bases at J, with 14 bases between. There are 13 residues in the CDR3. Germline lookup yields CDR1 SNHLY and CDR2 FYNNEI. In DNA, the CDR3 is TGTGCCAGCTGGGTGCAGGGAATCTATGGCTACACCTTC. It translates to CASWVQGIYGYTF.

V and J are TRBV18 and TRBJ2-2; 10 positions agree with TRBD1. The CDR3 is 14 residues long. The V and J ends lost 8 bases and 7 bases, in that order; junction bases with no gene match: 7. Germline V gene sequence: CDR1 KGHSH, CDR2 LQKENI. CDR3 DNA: TGTGCCAGCACCGACAGGGGGCCGGGCGGGGAGCTGTTTTTT. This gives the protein CASTDRGPGGELFF.

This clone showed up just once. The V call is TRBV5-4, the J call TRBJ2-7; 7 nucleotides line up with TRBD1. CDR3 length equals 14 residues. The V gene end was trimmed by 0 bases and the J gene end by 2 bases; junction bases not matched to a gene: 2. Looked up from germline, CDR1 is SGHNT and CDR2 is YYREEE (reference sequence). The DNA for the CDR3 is TGTGCCAGCAGCTTGGACGGGACAGCCTACGAGCAGTACTTC. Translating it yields CASSLDGTAYEQYF.

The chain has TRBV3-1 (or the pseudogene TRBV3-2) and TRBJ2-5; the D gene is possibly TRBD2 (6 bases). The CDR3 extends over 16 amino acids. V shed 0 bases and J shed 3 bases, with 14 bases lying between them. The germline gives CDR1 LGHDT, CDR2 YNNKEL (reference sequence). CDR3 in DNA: TGTGCCAGCAGCCAAGACTTATCGGGAGTAGAAGAGACCCAGTACTTC. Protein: CASSQDLSGVEETQYF.

The CDR3 loop is CASSTTGTSINEQFF. CDR3 nucleotide sequence: TGTGCCAGCAGCACAACCGGGACTAGCATCAATGAGCAGTTCTTC. V usage is TRBV11-2 and J usage is TRBJ2-1, with TRBD2 matching over 9 bases. Looked up from germline, CDR1 is SGHAT and CDR2 is FQNNGV. There are 15 residues in the CDR3. V dropped 5 bases and J dropped 6; count of bases not matched to a gene: 8.